A single sample gave rise to the 17 T cell receptor beta chains below, sequenced in a study of T cell repertoires in cytomegalovirus infection. MiXCR was run by TCRdb on the reads, yielding one entry per CDR3 protein. The sample has hundreds of thousands of distinct CDR3 sequences, approximately 32% seen once. Sequences were obtained from PBMCs. Receptor source: a human donor in good health (CMV status not recorded). Some clones in this sample may be carry-over from other donors' samples.

This clonotype has more than one count but fewer than ten. The chain uses TRBV13 and TRBJ2-1; 8 bases are shared with TRBD1. Trimming at V came to 4 bases and at J to 7 bases, leaving 6 bases not matched to a gene. The CDR3 runs to 14 residues. Germline assignment: CDR1 PRHDT and CDR2 FYEKMQ (reference sequence). CDR3 sequence (DNA): TGTGCCAGCAGCTCCGGGACAGGAAAGAATGAGCAGTTCTTC. Translated, it gives CASSSGTGKNEQFF.

This clonotype came up a few times. The rearrangement joins TRBV7-6 to TRBJ2-3, with 12 bases that match TRBD2. Germline V gene sequence: CDR1 SGHVS, CDR2 FNYEAQ. Germline trimming cut 4 bases from V and 0 bases from J; bases unmatched to any gene: 11. This CDR3 contains 19 residues. CDR3 in amino acids: CASSSPGLAGKTSTDTQYF. The CDR3 nucleotides are TGTGCCAGCAGCTCTCCGGGACTAGCGGGTAAAACTAGCACAGATACGCAGTATTTT. The entire variable domain, with the rest obtained from reference TRBV7-6 and TRBJ2-3, is as follows: GAGVSQSPRYKVTKRGQDVALRCDPISGHVSLYWYRQALGQGPEFLTYFNYEAQQDKSGLPNDRFSAERPEGSISTLTIQRTEQRDSAMYRCASSSPGLAGKTSTDTQYFGPGTRLTVL.

This clonotype turned up a few times. The chain links TRBV10-2 to TRBJ1-1; D ambiguous. Germline V gene lookup returns CDR1 WSHSY and CDR2 SAAADI. This CDR3 contains 11 residues. V lost 3 bases to trimming and J lost 8 bases, with 7 bases between them. CDR3 bases: TGCGCCAGCAGTGACCCTGGAGAAGCTTTCTTT. It is translated as CASSDPGEAFF.

The CDR3 spells CASSEGGLGEAFF. In nucleotides, the CDR3 is TGTGCCAGCAGTGAGGGAGGCTTGGGGGAAGCTTTCTTT. The rearrangement links TRBV25-1 to TRBJ1-1; no reliable D call. This CDR3 is built from 13 residues. In germline, CDR1 is MGHDK, CDR2 SYGVNS. Deletions cut 3 bases from V and 8 bases from J, with 13 bases between.

This clonotype was seen at least ten times. The J gene is TRBJ2-3, the V gene TRBV6-6, with 8 positions matching TRBD1. The CDR3 loop spans 18 amino acids. J gave up 4 bases and V 4 bases, and 16 bases lay outside the gene matches. CDR1 and CDR2 from the germline V gene are MNHNY and SVGAGI (reference sequence). Here the CDR3 reads CASSSGQGLRDFPDTQYF. The CDR3 nucleotides read TGTGCCAGCAGTTCAGGACAGGGCCTCCGGGATTTTCCAGATACGCAGTATTTT.

This clonotype has only a few counts. This chain joins TRBV7-3 and TRBJ2-1; 13 nucleotides agree with TRBD2. Germline CDR1 reads SGHTA; CDR2 reads FQGTGA. This CDR3 spans 15 amino acids. The junction had 3 bases not matched to a gene; V was cut back by 5 bases and J by 5 bases. CDR3 in amino acids: CASSAGLAGNNEQFF. In DNA, the CDR3 is TGTGCCAGCAGCGCGGGACTAGCGGGGAACAATGAGCAGTTCTTC.

Only a few counts were recorded for this clonotype. The chain combines TRBV6-2 or TRBV6-3 with TRBJ2-5; TRBD2 aligns across 7 bases. V was clipped by 5 bases and J by 2 bases; unmatched bases: 8. This CDR3 has 15 residues. From germline, CDR1 is MNHEY and CDR2 SVGEGT. DNA of the CDR3: TGTGCCAGCAGTCAGCCGGGGGGTGCACAAGAGACCCAGTACTTC. This codes for CASSQPGGAQETQYF.

This clonotype was recorded at least ten times. The V gene is TRBV12-3 or TRBV12-4, the J gene TRBJ2-2; D is undetermined. Between the trimmed V and J ends, which lost 5 bases and 6 bases, there was a span of 10 bases. This CDR3 spans 13 amino acids. The CDR3 DNA follows: TGTGCCAGCAGTCCCAATTCGCCCGGGGAGCTGTTTTTT. Residues: CASSPNSPGELFF.

Note on this clonotype: The CDR3 carries no conserved terminal phenylalanine or tryptophan, so it likely arises from a read error. J is TRBJ2-1 and V is TRBV12-3 or TRBV12-4; the D is unclear. The CDR3 sequence is 14 residues long. V lost 3 bases and J 2 bases, leaving 8 bases between the germline ends. The DNA for the CDR3 is TGTGCCAGCAGTTTTTCGGATACCTACAATGAGCAGTTCTGC. Its protein is CASSFSDTYNEQFC.

The chain recombines TRBV4-1 with TRBJ1-2, with D perhaps matching TRBD1 (6 bases). In germline, CDR1 is MGHRA, CDR2 YSYEKL. This CDR3 contains 18 residues. V was cut by 0 bases and J by 4 bases, with 21 bases left in between. The CDR3 coding sequence is TGCGCCAGCAGCCAAGAAGACCTCCCCAGGGGTCGAGGCTATGGCTACACCTTC. Its translation: CASSQEDLPRGRGYGYTF.

This clonotype was found once. The CDR3 loop reads CASRKDRGGSSLHF. Written as DNA, the CDR3 is TGTGCCAGCAGGAAGGACAGGGGGGGGTCATCCCTCCACTTT. This chain links TRBV7-8 with TRBJ1-6, with TRBD1 matching 10 bases. The V gene's germline CDR1 is SGHVS and CDR2 FQNEAQ. This CDR3 is 14 amino acids long. The V and J ends lost 6 bases and 14 bases, in that order; junction bases with no gene match: 10.

This clonotype came up a few times. The genes are TRBV20-1 and TRBJ1-2; the D gene is possibly TRBD1 (6 bases). V was cut by 0 bases and J by 8 bases, with 19 bases left in between. The CDR3 totals 15 residues. Germline CDR1 is DFQATT and CDR2 is SNEGSKA (reference sequence). This chain's CDR3 is CSARDRGRGIGGYTF. The CDR3, as DNA: TGCAGTGCTAGAGATCGGGGCAGGGGAATTGGAGGCTACACCTTC.

This clonotype was picked up a small number of times. The gene calls are TRBV7-2 and TRBJ2-1, with D unclear. Germline V gives CDR1 SGHTA, CDR2 FQGNSA. The CDR3 is 14 residues long. Trimming left V 2 bases short and J 5 bases short, with 10 bases between. CDR3 protein: CASSLSGNNNEQFF. Here the CDR3 DNA reads TGTGCCAGCAGCTTATCTGGGAATAACAATGAGCAGTTCTTC.

This chain links TRBV29-1 with TRBJ2-7; TRBD1 matches at 7 bases. Germline V gene sequence: CDR1 SQVTM, CDR2 ANQGSEA. This CDR3 spans 11 amino acids. V dropped 6 bases and J dropped 4; count of bases not matched to a gene: 3. The CDR3 reads CSVLTGYEQYF. For the CDR3, the DNA is TGCAGCGTACTGACAGGGTACGAGCAGTACTTC.

The gene calls are TRBV7-6 and TRBJ1-1; a possible D gene is TRBD1 (6 bases). In germline, CDR1 is SGHVS, CDR2 FNYEAQ. The CDR3 consists of 13 residues. Trimming took 1 base from V and 8 from J, leaving 11 bases between them. The CDR3 bases are TGTGCCAGCAGCTTAGGAACAGGGCAGGAAGCTTTCTTT. Protein: CASSLGTGQEAFF.

This clonotype was detected only a few times. The J gene is TRBJ1-2, the V gene TRBV10-3; D not certain. The V and J ends lost 0 bases and 0 bases respectively, with 5 bases between them. The CDR3 consists of 14 residues. CDR1 and CDR2 from the germline V gene are ENHRY and SYGVKD. For the CDR3, the DNA is TGTGCCATCAGTGAGTCAACAGCTAACTATGGCTACACCTTC. Residues: CAISESTANYGYTF.

The J gene is TRBJ2-2, the V gene TRBV11-2, with 8 bases identical to TRBD1. Germline V CDR1 and CDR2: SGHAT, FQNNGV. Unmatched junction bases numbered 3, after V lost 4 bases and J lost 2 bases. The CDR3 is 15 amino acids. Here the CDR3 DNA reads TGTGCCAGCAGCTCGACAGGGGTTAACACCGGGGAGCTGTTTTTT. Translated: CASSSTGVNTGELFF.